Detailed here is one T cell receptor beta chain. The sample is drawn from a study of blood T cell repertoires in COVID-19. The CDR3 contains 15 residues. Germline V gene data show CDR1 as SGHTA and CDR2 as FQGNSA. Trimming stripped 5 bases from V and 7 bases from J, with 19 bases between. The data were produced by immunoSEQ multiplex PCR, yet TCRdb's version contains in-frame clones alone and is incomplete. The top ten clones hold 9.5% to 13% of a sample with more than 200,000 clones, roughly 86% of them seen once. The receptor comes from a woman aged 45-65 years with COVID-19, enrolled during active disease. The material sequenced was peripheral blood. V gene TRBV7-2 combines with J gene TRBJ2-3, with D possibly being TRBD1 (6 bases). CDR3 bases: TGTGCCAGCAGCGCTCGGACAGAAGGTTCAAATACGCAGTATTTT. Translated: CASSARTEGSNTQYF.